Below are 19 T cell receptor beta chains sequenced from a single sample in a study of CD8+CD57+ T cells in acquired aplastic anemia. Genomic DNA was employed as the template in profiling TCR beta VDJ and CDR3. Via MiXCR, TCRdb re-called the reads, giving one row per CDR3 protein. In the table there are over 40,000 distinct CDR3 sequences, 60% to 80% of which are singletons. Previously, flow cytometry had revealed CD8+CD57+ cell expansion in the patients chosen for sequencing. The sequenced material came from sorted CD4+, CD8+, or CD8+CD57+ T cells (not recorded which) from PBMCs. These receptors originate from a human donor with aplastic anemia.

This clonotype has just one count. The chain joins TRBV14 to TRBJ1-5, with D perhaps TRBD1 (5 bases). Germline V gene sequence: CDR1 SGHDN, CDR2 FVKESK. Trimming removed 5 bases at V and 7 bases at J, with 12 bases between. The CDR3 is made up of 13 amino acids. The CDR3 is CASSKGPGQPQHF. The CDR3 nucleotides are TGTGCCAGCAGCAAGGGGCCAGGGCAGCCCCAGCATTTT.

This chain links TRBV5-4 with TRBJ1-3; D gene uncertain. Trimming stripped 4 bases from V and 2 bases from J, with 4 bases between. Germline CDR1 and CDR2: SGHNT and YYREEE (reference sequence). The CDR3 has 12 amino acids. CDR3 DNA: TGTGCCAGCAGCCAAGCTGGAAACACCATATATTTT. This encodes CASSQAGNTIYF.

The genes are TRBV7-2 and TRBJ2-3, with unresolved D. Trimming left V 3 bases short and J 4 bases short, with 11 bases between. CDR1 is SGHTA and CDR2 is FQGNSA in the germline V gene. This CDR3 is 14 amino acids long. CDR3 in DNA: TGTGCCAGCAGCTTTCTCACAACATCAGATACGCAGTATTTT. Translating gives CASSFLTTSDTQYF.

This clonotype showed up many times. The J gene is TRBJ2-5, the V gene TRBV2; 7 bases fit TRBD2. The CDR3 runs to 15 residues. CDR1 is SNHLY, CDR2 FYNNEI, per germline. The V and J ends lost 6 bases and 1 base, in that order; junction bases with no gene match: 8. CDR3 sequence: CASRDRLAGQETQYF. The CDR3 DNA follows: TGTGCCAGCAGAGATCGACTAGCTGGCCAAGAGACCCAGTACTTC.

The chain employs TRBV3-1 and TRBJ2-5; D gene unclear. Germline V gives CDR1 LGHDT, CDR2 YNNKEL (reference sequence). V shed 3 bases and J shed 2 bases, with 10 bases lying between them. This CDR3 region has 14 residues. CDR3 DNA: TGTGCCAGCAGCCAGGCCCCGGGTCAAGAGACCCAGTACTTC. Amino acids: CASSQAPGQETQYF.

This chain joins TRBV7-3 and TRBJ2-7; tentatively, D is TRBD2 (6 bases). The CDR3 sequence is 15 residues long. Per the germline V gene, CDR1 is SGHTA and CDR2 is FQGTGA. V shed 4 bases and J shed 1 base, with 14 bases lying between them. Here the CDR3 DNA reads TGTGCCAGCAGCTCTGCGGCGGGGCCTTCCTACGAGCAGTACTTC. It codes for CASSSAAGPSYEQYF.

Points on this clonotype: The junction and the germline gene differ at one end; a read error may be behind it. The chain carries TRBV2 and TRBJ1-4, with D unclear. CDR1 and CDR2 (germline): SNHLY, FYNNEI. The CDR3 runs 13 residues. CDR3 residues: CASSVHENGKLFF. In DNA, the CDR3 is TGTGCCAGCAGTGTTCACGAGAATGGAAAACTGTTTTTT.

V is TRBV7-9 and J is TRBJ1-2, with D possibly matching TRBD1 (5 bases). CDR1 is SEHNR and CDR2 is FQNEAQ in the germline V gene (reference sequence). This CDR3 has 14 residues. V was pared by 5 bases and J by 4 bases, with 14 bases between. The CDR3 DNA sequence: TGTGCCAGCAGCACCGGGACCGCTCTCTATGGCTACACCTTC. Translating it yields CASSTGTALYGYTF.

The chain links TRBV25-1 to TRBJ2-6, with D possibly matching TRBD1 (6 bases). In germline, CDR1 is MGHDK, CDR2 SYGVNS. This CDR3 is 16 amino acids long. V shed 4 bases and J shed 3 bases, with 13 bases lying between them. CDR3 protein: CASSATRQVGANVLTF. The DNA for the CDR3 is TGTGCCAGCAGTGCGACCCGACAGGTTGGGGCCAACGTCCTGACTTTC.

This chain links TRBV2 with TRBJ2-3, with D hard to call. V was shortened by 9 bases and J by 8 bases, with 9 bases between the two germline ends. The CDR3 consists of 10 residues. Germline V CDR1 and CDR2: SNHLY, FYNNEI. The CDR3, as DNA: TGTGCCAGTCTCACCGGTACGCAGTATTTT. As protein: CASLTGTQYF.

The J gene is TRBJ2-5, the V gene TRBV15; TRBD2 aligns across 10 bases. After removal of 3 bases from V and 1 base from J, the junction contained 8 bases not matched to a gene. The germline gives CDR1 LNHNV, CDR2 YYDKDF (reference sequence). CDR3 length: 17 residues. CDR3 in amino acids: CATSSRALAGAQETQYF. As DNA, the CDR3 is TGTGCCACCAGCAGCCGTGCGCTAGCGGGGGCCCAAGAGACCCAGTACTTC. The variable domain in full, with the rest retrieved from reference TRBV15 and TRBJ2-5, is DAMVIQNPRYQVTQFGKPVTLSCSQTLNHNVMYWYQQKSSQAPKLLFHYYDKDFNNEADTPDNFQSRRPNTSFCFLDIRSPGLGDTAMYLCATSSRALAGAQETQYFGPGTRLLVL.

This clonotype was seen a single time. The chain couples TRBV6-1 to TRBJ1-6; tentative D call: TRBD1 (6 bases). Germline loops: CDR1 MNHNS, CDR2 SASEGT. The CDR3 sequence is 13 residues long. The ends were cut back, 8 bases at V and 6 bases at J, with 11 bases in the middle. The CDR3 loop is CASLGQLNSPLHF. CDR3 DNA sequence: TGTGCCAGCCTCGGACAGCTTAATTCACCCCTCCACTTT.

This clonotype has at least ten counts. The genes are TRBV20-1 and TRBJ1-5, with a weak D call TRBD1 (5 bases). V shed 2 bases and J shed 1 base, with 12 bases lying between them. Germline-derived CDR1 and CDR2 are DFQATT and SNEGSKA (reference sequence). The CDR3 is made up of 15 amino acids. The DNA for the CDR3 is TGCAGTGCTAGAACCGGGAGGGACAGCAATCAGCCCCAGCATTTT. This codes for CSARTGRDSNQPQHF.

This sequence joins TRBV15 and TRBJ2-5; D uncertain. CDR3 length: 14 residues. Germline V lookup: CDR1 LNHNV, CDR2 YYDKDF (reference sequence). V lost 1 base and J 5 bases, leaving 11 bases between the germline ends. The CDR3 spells CATSRVRRMETQYF. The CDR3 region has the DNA TGTGCCACCAGCAGAGTTAGAAGAATGGAGACCCAGTACTTC.

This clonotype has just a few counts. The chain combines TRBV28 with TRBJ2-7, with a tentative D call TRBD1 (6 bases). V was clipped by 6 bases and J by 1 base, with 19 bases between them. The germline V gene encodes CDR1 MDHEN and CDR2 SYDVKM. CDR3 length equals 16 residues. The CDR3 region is CASRFHREMGSYEQYF. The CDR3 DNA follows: TGTGCCAGCAGATTTCACAGGGAAATGGGATCCTACGAGCAGTACTTC.

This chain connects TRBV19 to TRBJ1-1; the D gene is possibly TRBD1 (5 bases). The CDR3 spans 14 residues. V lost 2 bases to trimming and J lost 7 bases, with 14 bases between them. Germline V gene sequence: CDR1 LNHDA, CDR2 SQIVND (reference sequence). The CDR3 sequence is CASSIKADSSEAFF. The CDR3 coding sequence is TGTGCCAGTAGTATAAAAGCCGACAGTAGTGAAGCTTTCTTT.

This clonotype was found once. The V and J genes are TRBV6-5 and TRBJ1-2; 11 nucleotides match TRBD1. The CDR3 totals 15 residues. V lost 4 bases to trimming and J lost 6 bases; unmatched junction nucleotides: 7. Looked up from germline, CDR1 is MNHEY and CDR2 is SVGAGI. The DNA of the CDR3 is TGTGCCAGCAGTTCCCAGGACAGGGGGCAGGATGGCTACACCTTC. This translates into CASSSQDRGQDGYTF.

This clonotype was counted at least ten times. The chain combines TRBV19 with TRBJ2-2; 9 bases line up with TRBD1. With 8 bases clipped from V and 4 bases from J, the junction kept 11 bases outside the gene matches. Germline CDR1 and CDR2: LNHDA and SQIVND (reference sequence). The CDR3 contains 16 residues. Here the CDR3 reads CASQGVRTGATGELFF. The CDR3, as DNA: TGTGCCAGTCAAGGGGTGCGGACAGGGGCCACCGGGGAGCTGTTTTTT. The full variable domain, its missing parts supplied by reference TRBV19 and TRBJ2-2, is DGGITQSPKYLFRKEGQNVTLSCEQNLNHDAMYWYRQDPGQGLRLIYYSQIVNDFQKGDIAEGYSVSREKKESFPLTVTSAQKNPTAFYLCASQGVRTGATGELFFGEGSRLTVL.

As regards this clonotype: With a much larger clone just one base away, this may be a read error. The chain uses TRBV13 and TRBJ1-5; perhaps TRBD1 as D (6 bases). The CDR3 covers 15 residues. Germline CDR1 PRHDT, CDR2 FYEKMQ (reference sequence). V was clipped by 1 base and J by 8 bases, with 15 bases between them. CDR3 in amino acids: CASSLVQEGVEPQHF. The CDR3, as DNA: TGTGCCAGCAGCTTAGTACAGGAGGGGGTTGAGCCCCAGCATTTT.